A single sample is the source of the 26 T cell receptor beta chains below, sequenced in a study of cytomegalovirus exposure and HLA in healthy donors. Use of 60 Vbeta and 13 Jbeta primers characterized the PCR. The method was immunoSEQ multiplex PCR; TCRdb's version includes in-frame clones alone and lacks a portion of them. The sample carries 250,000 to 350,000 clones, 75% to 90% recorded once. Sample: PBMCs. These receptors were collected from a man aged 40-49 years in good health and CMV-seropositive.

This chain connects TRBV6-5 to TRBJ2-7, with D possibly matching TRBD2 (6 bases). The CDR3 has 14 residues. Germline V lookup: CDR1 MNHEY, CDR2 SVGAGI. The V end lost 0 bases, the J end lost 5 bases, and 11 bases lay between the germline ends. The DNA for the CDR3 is TGTGCCAGCAGTTACTCGAGGAGGGTTGACGAGCAGTACTTC. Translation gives CASSYSRRVDEQYF.

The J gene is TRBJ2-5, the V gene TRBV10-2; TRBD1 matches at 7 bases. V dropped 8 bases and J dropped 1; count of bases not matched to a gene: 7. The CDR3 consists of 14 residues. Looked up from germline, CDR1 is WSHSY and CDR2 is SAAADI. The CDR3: CASQDRSTQETQYF. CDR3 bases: TGCGCCAGCCAGGACAGGTCGACCCAAGAGACCCAGTACTTC.

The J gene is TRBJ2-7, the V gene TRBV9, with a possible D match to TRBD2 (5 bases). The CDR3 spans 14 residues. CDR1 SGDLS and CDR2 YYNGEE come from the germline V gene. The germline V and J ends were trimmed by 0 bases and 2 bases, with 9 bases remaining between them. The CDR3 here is CASSVEVGAYEQYF. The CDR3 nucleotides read TGTGCCAGCAGCGTAGAGGTCGGGGCCTACGAGCAGTACTTC. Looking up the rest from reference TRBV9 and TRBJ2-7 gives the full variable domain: DSGVTQTPKHLITATGQRVTLRCSPRSGDLSVYWYQQSLDQGLQFLIQYYNGEERAKGNILERFSAQQFPDLHSELNLSSLELGDSALYFCASSVEVGAYEQYFGPGTRLTVT.

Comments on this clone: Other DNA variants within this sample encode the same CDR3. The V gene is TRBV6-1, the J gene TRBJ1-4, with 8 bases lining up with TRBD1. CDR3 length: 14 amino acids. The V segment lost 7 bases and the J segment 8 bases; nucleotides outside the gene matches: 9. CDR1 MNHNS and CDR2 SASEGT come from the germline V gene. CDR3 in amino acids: CASNLDRDGEKLFF. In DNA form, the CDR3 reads TGTGCCAGCAACCTGGACAGGGACGGGGAAAAACTGTTTTTT.

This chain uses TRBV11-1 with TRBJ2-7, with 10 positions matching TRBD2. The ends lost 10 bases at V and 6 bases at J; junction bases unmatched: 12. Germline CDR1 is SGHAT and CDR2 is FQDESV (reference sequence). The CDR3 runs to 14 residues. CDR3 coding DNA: TGTGCCACCGCCCGAGCGGGAGGGCTTTCCGAGCAGTACTTC. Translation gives CATARAGGLSEQYF.

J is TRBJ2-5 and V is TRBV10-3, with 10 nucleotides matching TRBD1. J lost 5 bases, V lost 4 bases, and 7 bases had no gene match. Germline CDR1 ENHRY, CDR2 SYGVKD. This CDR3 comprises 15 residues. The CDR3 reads CAISAGQGEYETQYF. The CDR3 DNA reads TGTGCCATCAGTGCCGGACAGGGGGAGTACGAGACCCAGTACTTC.

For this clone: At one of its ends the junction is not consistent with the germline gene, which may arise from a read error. CDR3 region: CASSALTPQGANTGELFF. The CDR3 coding sequence is TGTGCTAGCAGCGCCCTCACACCACAGGGGGCGAACACCGGGGAGCTGTTTTTT. This chain uses TRBV7-7 with TRBJ2-2, with TRBD1 identical over 8 bases. The CDR3 is 18 amino acids. CDR1 and CDR2 (germline): SSHAT, FNYEAQ (reference sequence).

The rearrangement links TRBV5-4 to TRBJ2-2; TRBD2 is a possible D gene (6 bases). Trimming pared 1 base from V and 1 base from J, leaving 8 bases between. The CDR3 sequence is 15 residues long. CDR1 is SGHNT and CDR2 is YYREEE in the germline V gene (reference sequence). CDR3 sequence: CASSLLGGNTGELFF. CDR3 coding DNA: TGTGCCAGCAGCTTGCTCGGGGGGAACACCGGGGAGCTGTTTTTT.

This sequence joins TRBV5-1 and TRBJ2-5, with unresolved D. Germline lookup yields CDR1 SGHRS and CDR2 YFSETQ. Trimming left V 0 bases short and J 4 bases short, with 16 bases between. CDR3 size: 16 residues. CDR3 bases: TGCGCCAGCAGCTTGGTTCTCGCACAGTCAACAGAGACCCAGTACTTC. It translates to CASSLVLAQSTETQYF.

The CDR3 here is CASSSQVEADTQYF. The CDR3 nucleotides are TGTGCCAGCAGTTCCCAGGTAGAAGCAGATACGCAGTATTTT. This chain uses TRBV28 with TRBJ2-3, with D unclear. Germline V CDR1 and CDR2: MDHEN, SYDVKM. The CDR3 runs to 14 residues. Trimming stripped 4 bases from V and 4 bases from J, with 12 bases between.

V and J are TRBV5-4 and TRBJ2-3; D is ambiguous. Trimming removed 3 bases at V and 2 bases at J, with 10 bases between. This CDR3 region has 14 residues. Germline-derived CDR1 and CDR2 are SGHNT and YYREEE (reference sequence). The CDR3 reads CASSSASDTDTQYF. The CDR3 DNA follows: TGTGCCAGCAGCTCCGCCAGCGACACAGATACGCAGTATTTT.

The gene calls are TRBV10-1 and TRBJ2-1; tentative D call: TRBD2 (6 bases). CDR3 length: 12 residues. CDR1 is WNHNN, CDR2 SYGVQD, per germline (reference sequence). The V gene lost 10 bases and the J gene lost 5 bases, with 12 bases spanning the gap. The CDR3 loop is CANGWGDNEQFF. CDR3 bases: TGCGCCAATGGGTGGGGGGACAATGAGCAGTTCTTC.

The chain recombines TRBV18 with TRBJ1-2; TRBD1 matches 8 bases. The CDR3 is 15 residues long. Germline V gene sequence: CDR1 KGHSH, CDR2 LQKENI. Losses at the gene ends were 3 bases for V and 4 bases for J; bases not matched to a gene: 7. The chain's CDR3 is CASSPPDRAGYGYTF. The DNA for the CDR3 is TGTGCCAGCTCACCGCCGGACAGGGCTGGCTATGGCTACACCTTC.

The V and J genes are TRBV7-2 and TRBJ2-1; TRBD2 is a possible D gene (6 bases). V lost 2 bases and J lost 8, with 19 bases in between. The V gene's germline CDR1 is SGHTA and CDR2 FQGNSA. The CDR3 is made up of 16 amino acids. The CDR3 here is CASSLSHSPGLDEQFF. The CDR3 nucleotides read TGTGCCAGCAGCTTAAGCCATAGCCCGGGACTCGATGAGCAGTTCTTC. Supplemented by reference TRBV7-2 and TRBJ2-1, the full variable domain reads GAGVSQSPSNKVTEKGKDVELRCDPISGHTALYWYRQSLGQGLEFLIYFQGNSAPDKSGLPSDRFSAERTGGSVSTLTIQRTQQEDSAVYLCASSLSHSPGLDEQFFGPGTRLTVL.

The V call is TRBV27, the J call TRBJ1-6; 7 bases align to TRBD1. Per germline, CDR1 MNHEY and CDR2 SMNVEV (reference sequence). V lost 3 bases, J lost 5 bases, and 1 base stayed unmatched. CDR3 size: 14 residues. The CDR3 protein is CASSFGTDNSPLHF. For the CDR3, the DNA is TGTGCCAGCAGTTTTGGGACAGATAATTCACCCCTCCACTTT.

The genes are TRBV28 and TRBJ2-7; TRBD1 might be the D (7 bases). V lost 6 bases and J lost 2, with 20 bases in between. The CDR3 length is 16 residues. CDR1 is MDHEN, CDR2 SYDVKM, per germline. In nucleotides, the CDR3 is TGTGCCAGCAGCCCCCTGCGGCAGGGGGGTACCTACGAGCAGTACTTC. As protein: CASSPLRQGGTYEQYF.

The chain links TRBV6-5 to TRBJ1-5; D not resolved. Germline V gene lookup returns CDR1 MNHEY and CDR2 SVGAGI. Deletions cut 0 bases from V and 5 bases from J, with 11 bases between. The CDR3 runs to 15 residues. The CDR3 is CASSYSSTDYQPQHF. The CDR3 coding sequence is TGTGCCAGCAGTTACTCCTCGACGGACTATCAGCCCCAGCATTTT.

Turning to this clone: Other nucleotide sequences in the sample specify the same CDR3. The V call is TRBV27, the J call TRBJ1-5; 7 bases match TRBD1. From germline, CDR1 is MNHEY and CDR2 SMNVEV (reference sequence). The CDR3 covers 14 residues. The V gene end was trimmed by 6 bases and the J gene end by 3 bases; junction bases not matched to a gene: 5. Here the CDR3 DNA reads TGTGCCAGCAGCCGAGGGGGCAACAATCAGCCCCAGCATTTT. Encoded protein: CASSRGGNNQPQHF.

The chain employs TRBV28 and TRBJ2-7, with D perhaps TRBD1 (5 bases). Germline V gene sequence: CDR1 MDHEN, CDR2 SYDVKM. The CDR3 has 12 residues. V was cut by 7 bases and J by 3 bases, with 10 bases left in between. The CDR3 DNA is TGTGCCAGCACCCCCGGACACTACGAGCAGTACTTC. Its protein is CASTPGHYEQYF.

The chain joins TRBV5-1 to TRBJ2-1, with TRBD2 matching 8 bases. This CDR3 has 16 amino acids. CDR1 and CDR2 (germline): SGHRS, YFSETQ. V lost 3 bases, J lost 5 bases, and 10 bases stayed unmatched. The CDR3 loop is CASSSSGGRPHNEQFF. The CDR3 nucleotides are TGCGCCAGCAGCTCCTCTGGCGGGAGGCCCCACAATGAGCAGTTCTTC.

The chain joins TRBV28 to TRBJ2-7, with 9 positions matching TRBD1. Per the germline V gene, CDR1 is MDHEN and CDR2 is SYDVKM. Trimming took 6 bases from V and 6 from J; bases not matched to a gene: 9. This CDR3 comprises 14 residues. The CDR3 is CASSQGDRVGEQYF. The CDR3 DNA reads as TGTGCCAGCAGCCAGGGGGACAGGGTGGGCGAGCAGTACTTC.

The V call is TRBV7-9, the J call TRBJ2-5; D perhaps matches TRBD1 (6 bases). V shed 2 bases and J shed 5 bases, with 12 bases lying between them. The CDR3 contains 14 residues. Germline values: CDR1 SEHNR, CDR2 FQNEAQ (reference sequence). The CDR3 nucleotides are TGTGCCAGCAGCTTAACCCCAACAGGGGAGACCCAGTACTTC. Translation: CASSLTPTGETQYF.

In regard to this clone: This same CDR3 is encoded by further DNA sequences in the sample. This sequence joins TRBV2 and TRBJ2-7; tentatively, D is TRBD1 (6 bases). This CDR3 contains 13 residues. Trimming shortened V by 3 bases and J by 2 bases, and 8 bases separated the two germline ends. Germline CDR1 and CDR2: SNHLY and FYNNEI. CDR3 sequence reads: CASSETGTYEQYF. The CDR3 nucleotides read TGTGCCAGCAGTGAGACAGGCACCTACGAGCAGTACTTC.

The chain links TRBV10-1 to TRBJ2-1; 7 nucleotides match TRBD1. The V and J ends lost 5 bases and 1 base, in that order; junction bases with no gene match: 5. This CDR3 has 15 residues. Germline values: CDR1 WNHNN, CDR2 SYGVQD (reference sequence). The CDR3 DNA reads TGCGCCAGCAGTAACCTCAGGGGGTCCTACAATGAGCAGTTCTTC. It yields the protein CASSNLRGSYNEQFF.

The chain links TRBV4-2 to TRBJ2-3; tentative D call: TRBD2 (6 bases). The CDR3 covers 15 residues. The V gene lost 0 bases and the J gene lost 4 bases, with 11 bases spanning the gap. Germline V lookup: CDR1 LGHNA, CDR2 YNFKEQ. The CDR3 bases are TGTGCCAGCAGCCAAGATAAGCGGGCTTCAGATACGCAGTATTTT. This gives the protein CASSQDKRASDTQYF.

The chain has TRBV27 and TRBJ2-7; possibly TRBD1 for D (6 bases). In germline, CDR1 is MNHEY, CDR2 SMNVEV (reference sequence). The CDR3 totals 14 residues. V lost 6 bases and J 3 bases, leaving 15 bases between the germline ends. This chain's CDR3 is CASRTTGTNYEQYF. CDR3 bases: TGTGCCAGCAGGACTACAGGGACAAACTACGAGCAGTACTTC.